One sample yielded the 29 T cell receptor beta chains listed below, sequenced in a study of cytomegalovirus exposure and HLA in healthy donors. PCR employed 60 Vbeta and 13 Jbeta primers. Libraries were prepared by immunoSEQ multiplex PCR; TCRdb keeps only in-frame clonotypes and omits some of them. The table has roughly 110,000 clones, roughly 70% seen once; the top ten hold more than 2.5%. Sequenced material: PBMCs. The receptors shown here come from a male donor in good health and CMV-seropositive.

The chain joins TRBV10-3 to TRBJ1-2; possible D gene TRBD1, 5 bases. Trimming shortened V by 10 bases and J by 2 bases, and 14 bases separated the two germline ends. The CDR3 length is 13 residues. Per germline, CDR1 ENHRY and CDR2 SYGVKD. CDR3 DNA sequence: TGTGCCACGGAGACAGTAACAAACTATGGCTACACCTTC. Its protein is CATETVTNYGYTF.

This chain links TRBV19 with TRBJ1-6; 8 bases match TRBD1. CDR1 and CDR2 (germline): LNHDA, SQIVND (reference sequence). This CDR3 has 15 residues. Losses at the gene ends were 3 bases for V and 7 bases for J; bases not matched to a gene: 5. The DNA of the CDR3 is TGTGCCAGTAGTATTTGGACAGGGAAGAATTCACCCCTCCACTTT. The encoded protein is CASSIWTGKNSPLHF.

The gene calls are TRBV7-3 and TRBJ2-1; D perhaps matches TRBD2 (6 bases). The CDR3 is made up of 17 amino acids. With 3 bases removed from V and 3 bases from J, the gap between germline ends came to 18 bases. In germline, CDR1 is SGHTA, CDR2 FQGTGA. The CDR3 is CASSFPNPRRDYNEQFF. The CDR3 DNA reads TGTGCCAGCAGCTTCCCAAACCCCCGGAGGGACTACAATGAGCAGTTCTTC.

The J gene is TRBJ2-1, the V gene TRBV5-1, with 10 bases matching TRBD2. CDR3 length equals 16 residues. The V gene end was trimmed by 2 bases and the J gene end by 7 bases; junction bases not matched to a gene: 9. Per germline, CDR1 SGHRS and CDR2 YFSETQ. The CDR3 region has the DNA TGCGCCAGCAGCTTATCTGGTAGCGGGGGGATTAATGAGCAGTTCTTC. Amino acids: CASSLSGSGGINEQFF.

The V call is TRBV4-2, the J call TRBJ2-1; unclear D gene. V lost 0 bases and J 6 bases, leaving 12 bases between the germline ends. Germline V gene sequence: CDR1 LGHNA, CDR2 YNFKEQ. The CDR3 is 15 amino acids. CDR3: CASSQDRRSPNEQFF. The CDR3 bases are TGTGCCAGCAGCCAAGATAGGAGAAGTCCCAATGAGCAGTTCTTC.

The chain joins TRBV7-9 to TRBJ2-2; D gene uncertain. Trimming cost V 0 bases and J 3 bases, with 5 bases left between them. The CDR3 runs to 14 residues. CDR1 is SEHNR and CDR2 is FQNEAQ in the germline V gene (reference sequence). The CDR3 loop reads CASSLALDTGELFF. The CDR3 DNA is TGTGCCAGCAGCTTAGCCCTTGACACCGGGGAGCTGTTTTTT.

The chain recombines TRBV29-1 with TRBJ1-1; D remains ambiguous. The CDR3 has 11 residues. Between the trimmed V and J ends, which lost 2 bases and 3 bases, there was a span of 4 bases. Looked up from germline, CDR1 is SQVTM and CDR2 is ANQGSEA. The CDR3 spells CSVERDTEAFF. The CDR3 bases are TGCAGCGTTGAACGGGACACTGAAGCTTTCTTT. Filled out from reference TRBV29-1 and TRBJ1-1, the complete variable domain reads SAVISQKPSRDICQRGTSLTIQCQVDSQVTMMFWYRQQPGQSLTLIATANQGSEATYESGFVIDKFPISRPNLTFSTLTVSNMSPEDSSIYLCSVERDTEAFFGQGTRLTVV.

The chain couples TRBV5-1 to TRBJ2-7; 9 bases are a match to TRBD1. The ends lost 0 bases at V and 3 bases at J; junction bases unmatched: 4. This CDR3 contains 15 residues. Per germline, CDR1 SGHRS and CDR2 YFSETQ. The CDR3, as DNA: TGCGCCAGCAGCTTGGCAGGACAGGGGCTCTACGAGCAGTACTTC. Its protein is CASSLAGQGLYEQYF. The full variable domain, with the rest looked up from reference TRBV5-1 and TRBJ2-7, is KAGVTQTPRYLIKTRGQQVTLSCSPISGHRSVSWYQQTPGQGLQFLFEYFSETQRNKGNFPGRFSGRQFSNSRSEMNVSTLELGDSALYLCASSLAGQGLYEQYFGPGTRLTVT.

The V and J genes are TRBV13 and TRBJ2-5; TRBD2 matches 8 bases. CDR1 is PRHDT, CDR2 FYEKMQ, per germline (reference sequence). This CDR3 is built from 15 residues. The J segment lost 4 bases and the V segment lost 5 bases, leaving 9 bases of the junction unmatched. CDR3: CASSPASGRVETQYF. Here the CDR3 DNA reads TGTGCCAGCAGCCCTGCTAGCGGGCGCGTAGAGACCCAGTACTTC.

This clone came up once. The CDR3 sequence is CASRRSGRGGGTEAFF. CDR3 sequence (DNA): TGTGCCAGTAGACGGTCGGGCAGGGGAGGGGGCACTGAAGCTTTCTTT. The chain couples TRBV19 to TRBJ1-1; the D gene is possibly TRBD1 (6 bases). The CDR3 covers 16 residues. Per germline, CDR1 LNHDA and CDR2 SQIVND (reference sequence). Trimming stripped 6 bases from V and 4 bases from J, with 21 bases between.

The V and J genes are TRBV7-9 and TRBJ2-7; 8 positions agree with TRBD1. Germline V gene data show CDR1 as SEHNR and CDR2 as FQNEAQ (reference sequence). V trimming: 8 bases; J trimming: 2 bases; junction bases outside the gene matches: 11. The CDR3 runs 15 residues. In DNA form, the CDR3 reads TGTGCCAGCGGCCACACCTGGACAGGGACCTACGAGCAGTACTTC. Encoded protein: CASGHTWTGTYEQYF.

This clone was picked up a small number of times. The chain joins TRBV28 to TRBJ2-2; no firm D call. The CDR3 loop spans 13 amino acids. The germline V gene has CDR1 MDHEN and CDR2 SYDVKM. V shed 6 bases and J shed 1 base, with 6 bases lying between them. The CDR3 nucleotides read TGTGCCAGCAGCAACAGGAACACCGGGGAGCTGTTTTTT. It translates to CASSNRNTGELFF. The variable domain in full, with the rest retrieved from reference TRBV28 and TRBJ2-2, is DVKVTQSSRYLVKRTGEKVFLECVQDMDHENMFWYRQDPGLGLRLIYFSYDVKMKEKGDIPEGYSVSREKKERFSLILESASTNQTSMYLCASSNRNTGELFFGEGSRLTVL.

The chain links TRBV2 to TRBJ1-5; no clear D. Between the trimmed V and J ends, which lost 4 bases and 5 bases, there was a span of 9 bases. The length of the CDR3 is 13 residues. Germline V CDR1 and CDR2: SNHLY, FYNNEI. CDR3 amino acids: CASSGEGDQPQHF. In DNA form, the CDR3 reads TGTGCCAGCAGTGGAGAAGGAGATCAGCCCCAGCATTTT.

This rearrangement joins TRBV5-1 to TRBJ2-3; D may be TRBD1 (6 bases). The end of the DNA aligns better with TRBJ1-5, so the J call may be wrong. The germline V gene encodes CDR1 SGHRS and CDR2 YFSETQ. The length of the CDR3 is 16 residues. CDR3 in DNA: TGCGCCAGCAGCCAAACCGCCGGGGGGCGGACAGATACGCAGCATTTT. Translated, it gives CASSQTAGGRTDTQHF.

The chain couples TRBV5-4 to TRBJ2-1, with a possible D match to TRBD1 (6 bases). CDR3 length equals 16 residues. Germline V lookup: CDR1 SGHNT, CDR2 YYREEE (reference sequence). V was trimmed by 1 base and J by 1 base, leaving 12 bases between them. The CDR3 nucleotides read TGTGCCAGCAGCTTGATTACAGGGCAGTCCTACAATGAGCAGTTCTTC. Protein sequence: CASSLITGQSYNEQFF.

The table lists this clone with a count of one. This sequence joins TRBV27 and TRBJ1-1; 9 bases map to TRBD1. This CDR3 has 16 amino acids. The germline V gene encodes CDR1 MNHEY and CDR2 SMNVEV (reference sequence). With 6 bases clipped from V and 1 base from J, the junction kept 9 bases outside the gene matches. CDR3 DNA sequence: TGTGCCAGCAGCCTGTACCGGGACAGGGAGAACACTGAAGCTTTCTTT. It is translated as CASSLYRDRENTEAFF.

The V call is TRBV29-1, the J call TRBJ2-7, with TRBD1 identical over 7 bases. This CDR3 region has 15 residues. Germline lookup yields CDR1 SQVTM and CDR2 ANQGSEA. Trimming cost V 8 bases and J 6 bases; bases outside gene matches: 19. This chain's CDR3 is CSFEASGTGVREQYF. DNA for the CDR3: TGCAGCTTCGAGGCGTCGGGAACAGGGGTACGCGAGCAGTACTTC.

This clone turned up a few times. In DNA form, the CDR3 reads TGTGCCAGCAGCGTAGGGGGACAGGCCGAGCTGTTTTTT. Translation gives CASSVGGQAELFF. V is TRBV9 and J is TRBJ2-2; TRBD1 agrees at 8 bases. Germline V gene data show CDR1 as SGDLS and CDR2 as YYNGEE. This CDR3 is 13 amino acids long. V dropped 0 bases and J dropped 11; count of bases not matched to a gene: 3. Full variable domain (outside the CDR3, taken from reference TRBV9 and TRBJ2-2): DSGVTQTPKHLITATGQRVTLRCSPRSGDLSVYWYQQSLDQGLQFLIQYYNGEERAKGNILERFSAQQFPDLHSELNLSSLELGDSALYFCASSVGGQAELFFGEGSRLTVL.

This clone was recorded only once. The chain employs TRBV5-4 and TRBJ2-2; 10 bases agree with TRBD1. V shed 3 bases, J shed 7 bases, and the junction held 9 bases outside the gene matches. Per germline, CDR1 SGHNT and CDR2 YYREEE (reference sequence). The CDR3 contains 16 residues. The CDR3 loop is CASSSAGDRGFGELFF. The CDR3 bases are TGTGCCAGCAGCTCGGCCGGGGACAGGGGTTTCGGGGAGCTGTTTTTT.

V gene TRBV13 combines with J gene TRBJ2-1; the match to TRBD2 covers 10 bases. With V trimmed by 4 bases and J by 8 bases, 8 bases remained unmatched. The CDR3 runs 15 residues. The germline gives CDR1 PRHDT, CDR2 FYEKMQ (reference sequence). In DNA, the CDR3 is TGTGCCAGCAGCTACGGGACTAGCGTGGATCATGAGCAGTTCTTC. Protein: CASSYGTSVDHEQFF.

This chain connects TRBV28 to TRBJ2-7; D is unclear. Germline CDR1 MDHEN, CDR2 SYDVKM. This CDR3 spans 11 amino acids. The V end lost 3 bases, the J end lost 5 bases, and 5 bases lay between the germline ends. CDR3 bases: TGTGCCAGCAGTTTGGCGGACGAGCAGTACTTC. It encodes CASSLADEQYF.

The rearrangement uses TRBV5-6 and TRBJ2-7; 7 bases line up with TRBD2. Germline-derived CDR1 and CDR2 are SGHDT and YYEEEE. The junction had 9 bases not matched to a gene; V was cut back by 2 bases and J by 4 bases. This CDR3 is built from 15 residues. DNA of the CDR3: TGTGCCAGCAGCTTTGTGTCCAGCGGGGCTTACGAGCAGTACTTC. Protein sequence: CASSFVSSGAYEQYF.

The chain employs TRBV27 and TRBJ1-4, with D possibly being TRBD1 (6 bases). The germline gives CDR1 MNHEY, CDR2 SMNVEV (reference sequence). This CDR3 is 14 amino acids long. V lost 6 bases to trimming and J lost 5 bases, with 13 bases between them. For the CDR3, the DNA is TGTGCCAGCAGGTTCGACAGGCGGAATGAAAAACTGTTTTTT. Translated: CASRFDRRNEKLFF.

In DNA, the CDR3 is TGTGCCAGCAGCCAACAGGGGGGTTCCTACGAGCAGTACTTC. Translating it yields CASSQQGGSYEQYF. The chain combines TRBV4-2 with TRBJ2-7; possible D gene TRBD1, 7 bases. V shed 2 bases and J shed 1 base, with 9 bases lying between them. The CDR3 runs to 14 residues. Germline loops: CDR1 LGHNA, CDR2 YNFKEQ.

The chain couples TRBV18 to TRBJ1-4, with D perhaps matching TRBD1 (6 bases). The CDR3 is 14 amino acids. V was clipped by 3 bases and J by 12 bases, with 17 bases between them. Looked up from germline, CDR1 is KGHSH and CDR2 is LQKENI. The CDR3 protein is CASSPSLTGYELFF. For the CDR3, the DNA is TGTGCCAGCTCACCCTCCCTTACAGGGTACGAACTGTTTTTT.

This chain links TRBV27 with TRBJ1-4; D possibly corresponds to TRBD1 (6 bases). The ends were cut back, 5 bases at V and 3 bases at J, with 13 bases in the middle. The CDR3 is 15 amino acids. Germline V gene lookup returns CDR1 MNHEY and CDR2 SMNVEV (reference sequence). DNA of the CDR3: TGTGCCAGCAGTCTTTTGGGACACTCTAATGAAAAACTGTTTTTT. This sequence encodes CASSLLGHSNEKLFF. Full variable domain (rest looked up from reference TRBV27 and TRBJ1-4): EAQVTQNPRYLITVTGKKLTVTCSQNMNHEYMSWYRQDPGLGLRQIYYSMNVEVTDKGDVPEGYKVSRKEKRNFPLILESPSPNQTSLYFCASSLLGHSNEKLFFGSGTQLSVL.

The chain uses TRBV5-1 and TRBJ1-1; TRBD1 might be the D (6 bases). V lost 4 bases, J lost 1 base, and 14 bases lay in between. Germline assignment: CDR1 SGHRS and CDR2 YFSETQ. The CDR3 has 15 residues. CDR3 in DNA: TGCGCCAGCAGCCCCGGTTTAGGGGGGAACACTGAAGCTTTCTTT. Protein sequence: CASSPGLGGNTEAFF. Drawing the rest from reference TRBV5-1 and TRBJ1-1, the complete variable domain is KAGVTQTPRYLIKTRGQQVTLSCSPISGHRSVSWYQQTPGQGLQFLFEYFSETQRNKGNFPGRFSGRQFSNSRSEMNVSTLELGDSALYLCASSPGLGGNTEAFFGQGTRLTVV.

This clone was detected once. The CDR3 region is CASSPPEGYGYTF. The CDR3 region has the DNA TGTGCCAGCAGCCCCCCGGAGGGCTATGGCTACACCTTC. The chain couples TRBV5-4 to TRBJ1-2, with unresolved D. V dropped 4 bases and J dropped 4 bases, with 11 bases sitting between them. The CDR3 is 13 amino acids. Germline lookup yields CDR1 SGHNT and CDR2 YYREEE (reference sequence).

V gene TRBV7-9 combines with J gene TRBJ2-7, with 10 nucleotides matching TRBD1. Trimming removed 4 bases from V and 6 bases from J; junction bases left unmatched: 9. The germline gives CDR1 SEHNR, CDR2 FQNEAQ (reference sequence). The CDR3 has 15 residues. Here the CDR3 reads CASSSLGTGVLEQYF. In DNA form, the CDR3 reads TGTGCCAGCAGCTCTTTAGGGACAGGGGTTCTCGAGCAGTACTTC.